Shown below are 27 T cell receptor beta chains from a single sample sequenced in a study of cytomegalovirus exposure and HLA in healthy donors (dated by TCRdb to about 2017). The library came from the immunoSEQ multiplex PCR assay. As stored in TCRdb, this immuneACCESS dataset retains in-frame rearrangements with V and J assigned. A fraction of the clones does not appear; measured against another copy, unresolved V genes explain less than half of the discrepancy, and the remainder lacks a known reason. The sample table holds roughly 350,000 clones, of which 75% to 90% were seen once. 0.65% to 0.85% of the sample comes from the top ten. Source material: PBMCs. These receptors came from a woman aged 18-29 years in good health and CMV-seronegative.

The J gene is TRBJ2-5, the V gene TRBV9; 7 bases agree with TRBD1. CDR3 length: 16 residues. With V trimmed by 1 base and J by 4 bases, 10 bases remained unmatched. The germline CDR1 and CDR2 sequences are SGDLS and YYNGEE. The CDR3 region is CASSVTGQARLETQYF. The CDR3 DNA reads TGTGCCAGCAGCGTAACAGGACAGGCGCGATTAGAGACCCAGTACTTC.

The chain employs TRBV6-6 and TRBJ2-1, with D uncertain. Germline CDR1 is MNHNY and CDR2 is SVGAGI (reference sequence). The ends were cut back, 2 bases at V and 4 bases at J, with 9 bases in the middle. The CDR3 spans 14 residues. CDR3 sequence: CASSYGGQYNEQFF. DNA of the CDR3: TGTGCCAGCAGTTACGGCGGCCAATACAATGAGCAGTTCTTC.

This chain joins TRBV6-5 and TRBJ2-5; D is perhaps TRBD2 (6 bases). Germline V gives CDR1 MNHEY, CDR2 SVGAGI. This CDR3 has 14 residues. Trimming stripped 6 bases from V and 3 bases from J, with 14 bases between. The CDR3 is CASSPPGREETQYF. As DNA, the CDR3 is TGTGCCAGCAGCCCTCCCGGGAGAGAAGAGACCCAGTACTTC.

The chain recombines TRBV28 with TRBJ2-1; D ambiguous. The CDR3 spans 13 residues. Trimming took 1 base from V and 4 from J, leaving 5 bases between them. Germline CDR1 is MDHEN and CDR2 is SYDVKM. CDR3 nucleotide sequence: TGTGCCAGCAGTTTATTCGGGTACAATGAGCAGTTCTTC. This sequence encodes CASSLFGYNEQFF.

The chain joins TRBV27 to TRBJ2-1, with TRBD1 identical over 7 bases. V was pared by 6 bases and J by 8 bases, with 4 bases of the junction left unmatched. The CDR3 has 12 amino acids. The germline V gene encodes CDR1 MNHEY and CDR2 SMNVEV (reference sequence). The CDR3 bases are TGTGCCAGCAGATCAACAGGGGATGAGCAGTTCTTC. Protein product: CASRSTGDEQFF.

In its sample, this clone was seen once. The CDR3 nucleotides read TGTGCCAGCAGTATCCAGGGGGTCCCCACCGGGGAGCTGTTTTTT. Residues: CASSIQGVPTGELFF. V usage is TRBV6-5 and J usage is TRBJ2-2, with 7 nucleotides matching TRBD1. V was pared by 5 bases and J by 4 bases, with 7 bases of the junction left unmatched. This CDR3 comprises 15 residues. CDR1 and CDR2 from the germline V gene are MNHEY and SVGAGI.

A few counts support this clone. The gene calls are TRBV5-5 and TRBJ1-2, with 9 bases aligning to TRBD1. From germline, CDR1 is SGHKS and CDR2 YYEKEE (reference sequence). Trimming removed 3 bases from V and 8 bases from J; junction bases left unmatched: 2. The CDR3 contains 12 residues. The CDR3 loop reads CASSWDREGYTF. CDR3 bases: TGTGCCAGCAGCTGGGACAGGGAAGGCTACACCTTC.

The chain combines TRBV9 with TRBJ1-1; 8 nucleotides match TRBD1. This CDR3 has 14 residues. Per the germline V gene, CDR1 is SGDLS and CDR2 is YYNGEE. V lost 6 bases, J lost 6 bases, and 10 bases stayed unmatched. The CDR3 sequence is CASTRGQALAEAFF. The CDR3 bases are TGTGCCAGCACGAGGGGACAGGCGCTCGCTGAAGCTTTCTTT.

J is TRBJ2-1 and V is TRBV6-6; TRBD2 matches at 7 bases. Germline-derived CDR1 and CDR2 are MNHNY and SVGAGI (reference sequence). This CDR3 comprises 13 residues. V gave up 8 bases and J gave up 10 bases; unmatched junction bases: 11. CDR3 nucleotide sequence: TGTGCCAGCCATTCATGGAGGGAGGGCGAGCAGTTCTTC. This gives the protein CASHSWREGEQFF.

The chain is built from TRBV6-5 and TRBJ2-2; maybe TRBD2 (6 bases). Germline values: CDR1 MNHEY, CDR2 SVGAGI. The CDR3 is 14 amino acids. Trimming removed 6 bases from V and 7 bases from J, with 15 bases in between. This CDR3 reads CASRLEGAVGELFF. The CDR3 coding sequence is TGTGCCAGCAGACTGGAGGGAGCGGTCGGGGAGCTGTTTTTT.

V usage is TRBV6-5 and J usage is TRBJ1-2; D is perhaps TRBD1 (6 bases). The V end lost 5 bases, the J end lost 5 bases, and 12 bases lay between the germline ends. CDR3 size: 13 residues. From germline, CDR1 is MNHEY and CDR2 SVGAGI. CDR3 coding DNA: TGTGCCAGCAGTGCCACCGGGACATATGGCTACACCTTC. The encoded protein is CASSATGTYGYTF.

This clone was seen only a few times. CDR3 residues: CASSPQTSLVYNEQFF. In DNA, the CDR3 is TGTGCCAGCAGCCCCCAGACTAGTCTTGTGTACAATGAGCAGTTCTTC. The chain is built from TRBV7-3 and TRBJ2-1; D might be TRBD2 (6 bases). In germline, CDR1 is SGHTA, CDR2 FQGTGA. The CDR3 sequence is 16 residues long. V dropped 5 bases and J dropped 4 bases, with 18 bases sitting between them.

The chain is built from TRBV23-1 and TRBJ1-5, with a possible D match to TRBD1 (6 bases). TRBV23-1 is classed as an ORF, of uncertain function. The CDR3 covers 14 residues. Trimming cost V 9 bases and J 5 bases, with 17 bases left between them. Here the CDR3 reads CASRPRGLDQPQHF. For the CDR3, the DNA is TGCGCCAGTCGGCCCAGGGGCCTTGATCAGCCCCAGCATTTT.

The rearrangement joins TRBV10-3 to TRBJ2-7; 11 bases agree with TRBD2. The junction had 19 bases not matched to a gene; V was cut back by 10 bases and J by 2 bases. The germline V gene has CDR1 ENHRY and CDR2 SYGVKD. CDR3 length equals 18 residues. CDR3 sequence: CATMTAGSLAGGAYEQYF. CDR3 DNA sequence: TGTGCCACCATGACCGCGGGGTCCCTAGCGGGAGGAGCCTACGAGCAGTACTTC.

This sequence joins TRBV6-5 and TRBJ1-1; a possible D gene is TRBD1 (6 bases). CDR1 and CDR2 from the germline V gene are MNHEY and SVGAGI. This CDR3 spans 15 amino acids. V gave up 4 bases and J gave up 0 bases, with 12 bases separating them. The CDR3 DNA sequence: TGTGCCAGCAGTTTAACAGGGTTTCTGAACACTGAAGCTTTCTTT. Its translation is CASSLTGFLNTEAFF.

The chain recombines TRBV28 with TRBJ2-7; TRBD2 matches at 7 bases. Germline V gene lookup returns CDR1 MDHEN and CDR2 SYDVKM. This CDR3 region has 13 residues. V trimming: 7 bases; J trimming: 3 bases; junction bases outside the gene matches: 6. The CDR3 DNA follows: TGTGCCAGCACCCTAGCGGCGATCTACGAGCAGTACTTC. It encodes CASTLAAIYEQYF.

The V call is TRBV4-2, the J call TRBJ1-4; D ambiguous. Germline CDR1 LGHNA, CDR2 YNFKEQ. The CDR3 is 15 amino acids. The germline V and J ends were trimmed by 0 bases and 8 bases, with 13 bases remaining between them. CDR3 region: CASSQDLRVYEKLFF. CDR3 DNA sequence: TGTGCCAGCAGCCAAGATCTCCGGGTCTACGAAAAACTGTTTTTT.

V gene TRBV5-1 combines with J gene TRBJ1-3, with 7 positions matching TRBD1. The CDR3 runs to 15 residues. Germline V gene sequence: CDR1 SGHRS, CDR2 YFSETQ. The V segment lost 0 bases and the J segment 2 bases; nucleotides outside the gene matches: 2. The CDR3: CASSLDRGTGNTIYF. The DNA for the CDR3 is TGCGCCAGCAGCTTGGACAGGGGAACTGGAAACACCATATATTTT.

This chain connects TRBV12-2 to TRBJ2-7; the table's D call of TRBD1 was not tested on the DNA. TRBV12-2 is tagged as a pseudogene. This CDR3 contains 17 residues. The CDR3 spells CASRLIHLVGHPYEQYF. The CDR3, as DNA: TGTGCAAGTCGCCTCATACACCTGGTGGGGCATCCCTACGAGCAGTACTTC.

The chain combines TRBV9 with TRBJ1-3, with a tentative D call TRBD1 (6 bases). V was cut by 0 bases and J by 4 bases, with 8 bases left in between. This CDR3 contains 14 residues. Per germline, CDR1 SGDLS and CDR2 YYNGEE. The CDR3 bases are TGTGCCAGCAGCGTAGGGACAGCGGGAAACACCATATATTTT. Residues: CASSVGTAGNTIYF.

The J gene is TRBJ1-5, the V gene TRBV7-8; D is ambiguous. There are 15 residues in the CDR3. Germline CDR1 SGHVS, CDR2 FQNEAQ. V lost 1 base and J lost 6, with 13 bases in between. The CDR3 DNA is TGTGCCAGCAGCTTAGGTGGAGGGAATAGTCAGCCCCAGCATTTT. Translated: CASSLGGGNSQPQHF.

The chain carries TRBV11-2 and TRBJ2-5; TRBD2 aligns across 8 bases. The CDR3 totals 16 residues. V was pared by 5 bases and J by 5 bases, with 13 bases of the junction left unmatched. Germline assignment: CDR1 SGHAT and CDR2 FQNNGV. CDR3 DNA: TGTGCCAGCAGCCACTACCATGGACTAGCATGGGAGACCCAGTACTTC. It specifies CASSHYHGLAWETQYF.

The chain carries TRBV28 and TRBJ2-7; D remains ambiguous. V shed 6 bases and J shed 0 bases, with 3 bases lying between them. The CDR3 covers 11 residues. Per the germline V gene, CDR1 is MDHEN and CDR2 is SYDVKM. In DNA, the CDR3 is TGTGCCAGCAGCCACTCCTACGAGCAGTACTTC. This codes for CASSHSYEQYF.

The V gene is TRBV28, the J gene TRBJ2-1, with D maybe TRBD1 (6 bases). This CDR3 region has 17 residues. Trimming left V 4 bases short and J 5 bases short, with 21 bases between. Germline V gives CDR1 MDHEN, CDR2 SYDVKM. CDR3 bases: TGTGCCAGCAGTTCGCCTCACAGGGACATCGGGAACAATGAGCAGTTCTTC. Protein product: CASSSPHRDIGNNEQFF.

The chain has TRBV4-2 and TRBJ2-1; 9 positions agree with TRBD2. CDR3 size: 15 residues. With 0 bases clipped from V and 9 bases from J, the junction kept 6 bases outside the gene matches. Germline CDR1 is LGHNA and CDR2 is YNFKEQ. The CDR3 nucleotides read TGTGCCAGCAGCCAAGAGCGGCCGCGGGAGGGTGAGCAGTTCTTC. Protein: CASSQERPREGEQFF.

The V call is TRBV9, the J call TRBJ1-1, with a possible D match to TRBD1 (5 bases). V was pared by 3 bases and J by 1 base, with 10 bases between. The germline V gene has CDR1 SGDLS and CDR2 YYNGEE. This CDR3 has 14 amino acids. CDR3 sequence (DNA): TGTGCCAGCAGCGAGACAGATCAGAACACTGAAGCTTTCTTT. It encodes CASSETDQNTEAFF.

This sequence joins TRBV5-1 and TRBJ2-1; 10 bases map to TRBD2. This CDR3 comprises 15 residues. Per the germline V gene, CDR1 is SGHRS and CDR2 is YFSETQ. V was clipped by 4 bases and J by 7 bases; unmatched bases: 8. DNA for the CDR3: TGCGCCAGCAGCATCTCTAGCGGGAGTGCGAATGAGCAGTTCTTC. Its translation is CASSISSGSANEQFF.